A single sample gave rise to the 7 T cell receptor beta chains below, sequenced in a study of early stage breast cancer tumors. Profiling relied on immunoSEQ multiplex PCR, and the TCRdb table lists in-frame clones only, not all of them. The table has approximately 19,000 clones, 70% to 80% seen once. Sequencing was carried out using blood. Every receptor here comes from a person between 60 and 70 years old with breast cancer.

This clone came up a few times. This chain links TRBV4-1 with TRBJ1-1, with D perhaps TRBD1 (6 bases). Trimming left V 1 base short and J 7 bases short, with 13 bases between. Germline lookup yields CDR1 MGHRA and CDR2 YSYEKL. The CDR3 length is 14 residues. DNA for the CDR3: TGCGCCAGCAGCCAAGGGACAGTGGAGGATGAAGCTTTCTTT. It yields the protein CASSQGTVEDEAFF.

The chain is built from TRBV5-3 and TRBJ1-5; TRBD1 is a possible D gene (5 bases). TRBV5-3 falls under the ORF class, with uncertain function. V shed 4 bases and J shed 5 bases, with 13 bases lying between them. This CDR3 region has 14 residues. CDR3 sequence: CARSPQTAYQPQHF. As DNA, the CDR3 is TGTGCCAGAAGCCCGCAGACAGCTTATCAGCCCCAGCATTTT.

By frequency in the sample, this clone is medium-sized. The rearrangement links TRBV10-3 to TRBJ1-3; D remains unclear. There are 14 residues in the CDR3. The V gene's germline CDR1 is ENHRY and CDR2 SYGVKD. Trimming took 6 bases from V and 8 from J, leaving 17 bases between them. Here the CDR3 reads CAIRDVGFGDTIYF. In DNA, the CDR3 is TGTGCCATCAGGGACGTTGGGTTCGGGGACACCATATATTTT.

This clone was observed a handful of times. The rearrangement uses TRBV13 and TRBJ2-1; D is perhaps TRBD1 or TRBD2 (5 bases each). The CDR3 length is 15 residues. Trimming left V 6 bases short and J 3 bases short, with 15 bases between. Germline CDR1 and CDR2: PRHDT and FYEKMQ (reference sequence). The CDR3 nucleotides are TGTGCCAGCAGTCACCGGGACGGACTCTACAATGAGCAGTTCTTC. Protein: CASSHRDGLYNEQFF.

The chain joins TRBV6-5 to TRBJ1-5; tentatively, D is TRBD1 (5 bases). The V end was cut by 3 bases, the J end by 14 bases, with 14 bases between. Germline-derived CDR1 and CDR2 are MNHEY and SVGAGI. The CDR3 is made up of 12 amino acids. The CDR3 sequence is CASSYRVGPKHF. The CDR3, as DNA: TGTGCCAGCAGTTATAGGGTGGGACCCAAGCATTTT.

CDR3 in amino acids: CASSHETGTNQPQHF. As DNA, the CDR3 is TGTGCCAGCAGCCATGAGACAGGTACGAATCAGCCCCAGCATTTT. The rearrangement joins TRBV4-2 to TRBJ1-5, with D possibly TRBD1 on 6 matching bases. Trimming shortened V by 3 bases and J by 4 bases, and 13 bases separated the two germline ends. The CDR3 is made up of 15 amino acids. In germline, CDR1 is LGHNA, CDR2 YNFKEQ.

The chain couples TRBV5-1 to TRBJ2-5; a weak D match, TRBD1 (6 bases). V gave up 0 bases and J gave up 4 bases, with 7 bases separating them. This CDR3 comprises 13 residues. Looked up from germline, CDR1 is SGHRS and CDR2 is YFSETQ. The CDR3 sequence is CASSLVGGETQYF. CDR3 DNA: TGCGCCAGCAGCTTGGTAGGGGGAGAGACCCAGTACTTC.